The rows below give T cell receptor beta chains drawn from one sample of a study of shared clonotypes between healthy human individuals. Some clones are missing from TCRdb's copy, which holds only in-frame ones; the method was immunoSEQ multiplex PCR. The sample records 2 million to 3 million clones, approximately 94% being singletons. Sequences were obtained from naive CD4+ T cells from PBMCs. The receptor source for this set is a man aged 18 to 30 in good health. Some clones in this sample may be carry-over from other donors' samples. CDR3s include the opening cysteine and the closing phenylalanine or tryptophan. The order of the fields is CDR3 protein, CDR3 DNA, J gene, D gene, V gene, clone size. D genes are given only for firm matches. The size entry is marked missing in some rows and otherwise reads once, few, many or a size class.

CASKPDRENTGELFF | TGTGCCAGCAAGCCGGACAGGGAGAACACCGGGGAGCTGTTTTTT | TRBJ2-2 | TRBD1 | TRBV27 | .
CASSPWTGDQETQYF | TGCGCCAGCAGCCCATGGACAGGAGACCAAGAGACCCAGTACTTC | TRBJ2-5 | TRBD1 | TRBV5-1 | .
CASSVAGDQPQHF | TGTGCCAGCAGTGTGGCAGGGGATCAGCCCCAGCATTTT | TRBJ1-5 | . | TRBV2 | .
CASSWTAANTGELFF | TGCGCCAGCAGCTGGACAGCTGCGAACACCGGGGAGCTGTTTTTT | TRBJ2-2 | . | TRBV5-1 | .
CASSGHPNTIYF | TGCGCCAGCAGTGGGCATCCAAACACCATATATTTT | TRBJ1-3 | . | TRBV10-1 | .
CASSLGGGRTRLSEAFF | TGCGCCAGCAGCTTGGGCGGGGGAAGGACTCGGTTGTCTGAAGCTTTCTTT | TRBJ1-1 | . | TRBV5-1 | .
CASSLNGRGGFRMFF | TGTGCCAGCAGTTTAAATGGGAGGGGGGGCTTCAGAATGTTTTTT | TRBJ1-4 | . | TRBV27 | .
CASSVRPGTNYGYTF | TGTGCCAGCAGCGTCCGACCCGGGACGAACTATGGCTACACCTTC | TRBJ1-2 | . | TRBV9 | .
CASRDTLNTEAFF | TGTGCCAGTCGGGACACGTTGAACACTGAAGCTTTCTTT | TRBJ1-1 | . | TRBV7-2 | once
CASSLAPYSGNTIYF | TGTGCCAGCAGCTTGGCGCCCTACTCTGGAAACACCATATATTTT | TRBJ1-3 | . | TRBV5-5 | .
CASSLREAGGDTQYF | TGTGCCAGCAGCTTGAGGGAAGCGGGTGGCGATACGCAGTATTTT | TRBJ2-3 | . | TRBV7-2 | once
CASSIEGTDTQYF | TGTGCCAGCAGCATAGAGGGCACAGATACGCAGTATTTT | TRBJ2-3 | . | TRBV9 | .
CASRSHSGRLGGNEQFF | TGTGCCAGCAGAAGCCATAGCGGGAGGTTAGGTGGCAATGAGCAGTTCTTC | TRBJ2-1 | TRBD2 | TRBV11-1 | .
CASSPSTSGSLYEQYF | TGCGCCAGCAGCCCATCCACTAGCGGGAGCCTATACGAGCAGTACTTC | TRBJ2-7 | TRBD2 | TRBV4-1 | once
CAISEPREGGYNEQFF | TGTGCCATCAGTGAACCCCGGGAGGGCGGGTACAATGAGCAGTTCTTC | TRBJ2-1 | TRBD2 | TRBV10-3 | .
CASSPRWSSGKYNEQFF | TGTGCCAGCAGTCCGCGGTGGAGTAGCGGGAAGTACAATGAGCAGTTCTTC | TRBJ2-1 | TRBD2 | TRBV28 | .
CASSAGRGSYGYTF | TGTGCCAGCTCAGCCGGGCGGGGCTCGTATGGCTACACCTTC | TRBJ1-2 | . | TRBV18 | .
CASSARQGNNSPLHF | TGTGCCAGCAGTGCTCGACAGGGAAATAATTCACCCCTCCACTTT | TRBJ1-6 | TRBD1 | TRBV2 | .
CASSAWQGGPNQPQHF | TGTGCCAGCAGTGCCTGGCAGGGAGGACCAAATCAGCCCCAGCATTTT | TRBJ1-5 | . | TRBV6-1 | .
CASSLGRPMNTEAFF | TGTGCCAGCAGCTTGGGGCGGCCCATGAACACTGAAGCTTTCTTT | TRBJ1-1 | . | TRBV7-9 | .
CATTQGAFYNEQFF | TGTGCCACCACGCAGGGGGCCTTCTACAATGAGCAGTTCTTC | TRBJ2-1 | TRBD1 | TRBV7-9 | .
CASSVPGQGAGEQFF | TGTGCCAGCAGCGTCCCGGGACAGGGGGCGGGTGAGCAGTTCTTC | TRBJ2-1 | TRBD1 | TRBV25-1 | .
CASSPLGRVNEQFF | TGCGCCAGCAGCCCCCTTGGCAGGGTCAATGAGCAGTTCTTC | TRBJ2-1 | . | TRBV4-3 | .
CATSRGYSGTRGWNEQFF | TGTGCCACCAGCAGAGGGTATTCGGGGACGCGGGGATGGAATGAGCAGTTCTTC | TRBJ2-1 | . | TRBV15 | .
CASSLSGDLTGELFF | TGTGCCAGCAGCTTATCAGGGGACCTCACCGGGGAGCTGTTTTTT | TRBJ2-2 | . | TRBV7-2 | .
CASTPRGTPTGELFF | TGTGCCAGTACCCCTCGGGGGACTCCCACCGGGGAGCTGTTTTTT | TRBJ2-2 | . | TRBV19 | .
CASSPGSVNQPQHF | TGTGCCAGCAGCCCGGGTTCAGTTAATCAGCCCCAGCATTTT | TRBJ1-5 | . | TRBV6-5 | .
CASSMDRANEKLFF | TGTGCCAGCAGCATGGACAGGGCTAATGAAAAACTGTTTTTT | TRBJ1-4 | TRBD1 | TRBV7-2 | .
CASRRGKMNTEAFF | TGTGCCAGCAGACGGGGGAAGATGAACACTGAAGCTTTCTTT | TRBJ1-1 | . | TRBV5-4 | .
CASSSNGALNEKLFF | TGTGCCAGCAGTTCTAACGGAGCCCTGAATGAAAAACTGTTTTTT | TRBJ1-4 | . | TRBV6-1 | .
CASSSASGSLNEQFF | TGTGCCAGCAGTTCAGCTAGCGGGAGTTTGAATGAGCAGTTCTTC | TRBJ2-1 | TRBD2 | TRBV28 | .
CAWSGLAEGNEQFF | TGTGCCTGGAGCGGACTAGCGGAGGGGAATGAGCAGTTCTTC | TRBJ2-1 | TRBD2 | TRBV30 | .
CASSLRTGGNYGYTF | TGTGCCAGCAGTTTGAGGACAGGTGGGAACTATGGCTACACCTTC | TRBJ1-2 | TRBD1 | TRBV28 | .
CASSLGGRSYNEQFF | TGTGCCAGCTCCCTGGGCGGGAGATCCTACAATGAGCAGTTCTTC | TRBJ2-1 | TRBD2 | TRBV2 | .
CAIRDRVGQPQHF | TGTGCCATCAGAGACAGGGTCGGGCAGCCCCAGCATTTT | TRBJ1-5 | TRBD1 | TRBV10-3 | .
CASSYPKTSGSHEQYF | TGTGCCAGCAGTTACCCTAAGACTAGCGGGAGTCACGAGCAGTACTTC | TRBJ2-7 | TRBD2 | TRBV6-6 | .
CASSRTGDMNTEAFF | TGTGCCAGCAGCAGGACAGGCGATATGAACACTGAAGCTTTCTTT | TRBJ1-1 | TRBD1 | TRBV9 | .
CASSDSGPWYTEAFF | TGTGCCAGCAGTGATTCTGGGCCTTGGTACACTGAAGCTTTCTTT | TRBJ1-1 | . | TRBV6-1 | .
CASGRLAGPTDTQYF | TGTGCCAGCGGAAGACTAGCGGGACCAACAGATACGCAGTATTTT | TRBJ2-3 | TRBD2 | TRBV2 | once
CASSLSYLASGNTDTQYF | TGTGCCAGCAGCTTATCCTACCTTGCTAGCGGGAACACAGATACGCAGTATTTT | TRBJ2-3 | TRBD2 | TRBV7-9 | .
CASSISGRGPQETQYF | TGCGCCAGCAGCATTAGCGGGAGAGGACCCCAAGAGACCCAGTACTTC | TRBJ2-5 | TRBD2 | TRBV5-1 | .
CATSSGLAGPYEQYF | TGTGCCACCAGCAGCGGACTAGCGGGACCCTACGAGCAGTACTTC | TRBJ2-7 | TRBD2 | TRBV15 | .
CASSLGGGVKAFF | TGCGCCAGCAGCTTGGGAGGAGGGGTGAAAGCTTTCTTT | TRBJ1-1 | . | TRBV5-1 | once
CATGNKEGNTEAFF | TGTGCCACCGGGAATAAGGAAGGGAACACTGAAGCTTTCTTT | TRBJ1-1 | . | TRBV7-9 | .
CASSPQGTGNYF | TGTGCCAGCAGTCCCCAGGGGACAGGGAACTACTTC | TRBJ2-7 | TRBD1 | TRBV6-5 | .
CASSLRQYGYTF | TGTGCCAGCAGTCTCCGACAGTACGGATACACCTTC | TRBJ1-2 | . | TRBV28 | .
CASSPDRGYNEQFF | TGTGCCAGCTCACCGGACAGGGGCTACAATGAGCAGTTCTTC | TRBJ2-1 | TRBD1 | TRBV18 | .
CASSKTGGYGYTF | TGTGCCAGCAGTAAGACAGGGGGCTATGGCTACACCTTC | TRBJ1-2 | TRBD1 | TRBV11-3 | .
CASSLNENSPLHF | TGCGCCAGCAGCTTGAATGAGAATTCACCCCTCCACTTT | TRBJ1-6 | . | TRBV5-1 | .